This T cell receptor beta chain was observed in a study of CD8 T cells in ankylosing spondylitis. General study points: Earlier studies detected some motif variants in reactive arthritis synovial fluid and blood. Those disease-linked clones were CD8+; they were also relatively rare in peripheral blood.

Turning to this clonotype: What it recognizes is unknown.

V lost 7 bases to trimming and J lost 2 bases; unmatched junction nucleotides: 6. CDR1 is MDHEN and CDR2 is SYDVKM in the germline V gene. The CDR3 is 14 amino acids. For TCR beta, libraries came from quantitative 5'-RACE with molecular barcodes. TCRdb processed the 5' RACE reads anew with MiXCR; each CDR3 protein has one entry. Counted here are approximately 130,000 distinct CDR3 sequences, about an eighth occurring once; the ten biggest clones make up around 4.3%. This TCR was recovered from a female donor with ankylosing spondylitis or in good health (not recorded which). The chain has TRBV28 and TRBJ2-3; 7 nucleotides agree with TRBD1. Sequences were obtained from blood, either unsorted or a sorted T cell fraction (not recorded which). The CDR3: CASNPGTDTDTQYF. CDR3 nucleotides: TGTGCCAGCAACCCCGGGACAGACACAGATACGCAGTATTTT.